This TCR beta chain was recorded in a study of T cell repertoires in cytomegalovirus infection. Across the study: Matching HLA type, along with CMV infection, was indicated by public TCR beta signatures.

A single record per CDR3 protein comes from TCRdb applying MiXCR to the reads. The table includes under 150,000 distinct CDR3 sequences, approximately 8.8% detected once. This clonotype occurred many times. Its antigen is unknown. Points from the study as a whole: Accumulated public TCR beta family frequency recognized individuals carrying CMV together with the relevant HLA. What dominated the ex vivo response were HLA-C-restricted CMV-specific TCR beta clonotypes.

CDR1 is SNHLY, CDR2 FYNNEI, per germline. V shed 6 bases and J 1 base; nucleotides not matched to a gene: 8. The CDR3 runs 16 residues. Source material: PBMCs. The clonotype was recovered from a human donor in good health (CMV status not recorded). Some clones in this sample may be carry-over from other donors' samples. The V call is TRBV2, the J call TRBJ1-5, with TRBD1 matching over 8 bases. CDR3 amino acids: CASRGQGRLSNQPQHF. The DNA for the CDR3 is TGTGCCAGCAGAGGACAGGGAAGGTTGAGCAATCAGCCCCAGCATTTT. Variable domain in full (rest from reference TRBV2 and TRBJ1-5): EPEVTQTPSHQVTQMGQEVILRCVPISNHLYFYWYRQILGQKVEFLVSFYNNEISEKSEIFDDQFSVERPDGSNFTLKIRSTKLEDSAMYFCASRGQGRLSNQPQHFGDGTRLSIL.